The TCR beta chain under discussion was sequenced for a study of T cells after yellow fever vaccination. As for the study in general: Fractions of low cell number were prepared using SMART-Seq v4 Ultra Low Input.

TCRdb reprocessed the 5' RACE reads via MiXCR and lists one record per CDR3 protein. The sample gives about 210,000 distinct CDR3 sequences, roughly 3% of which show up once; 3.2% is in the top ten. This clonotype was seen ten or more times. This sequence was found in a man aged 18 to 30 who received the YFV17D yellow fever vaccine. The specimen was CD4+ T cells sorted from PBMCs, collected 10 days after the yellow fever booster vaccination.

CDR3 in amino acids: CASSVEWSSYEQYF. The CDR3 DNA reads TGTGCCAGCAGCGTAGAATGGAGCTCCTACGAGCAGTACTTC. The chain employs TRBV7-9 and TRBJ2-7; D is unclear. Trimming took off 5 bases at V and 0 bases at J, with 11 bases between the two ends. Germline V lookup: CDR1 SEHNR, CDR2 FQNEAQ (reference sequence). This CDR3 spans 14 amino acids.